Listed here is a single TCR beta chain. Its antigen remains unidentified. This sample was included in a study of vaccination effects on CD4 cells after COVID-19. Study as a whole: Using viral peptide pools, the ViraFEST assay grew out antigen-specific CD4+ T cells prior to sequencing. Samples were given by two convalescent patients 16 days and one week before vaccination. The study's findings and limits: After vaccination, at late timepoints, clones induced by infection and by vaccine contracted markedly. Relatively few convalescent patients took part in the study, which had no early post-infection timepoints.

Trimming left V 10 bases short and J 10 bases short, with 20 bases between. Germline V gene sequence: CDR1 MNHEY, CDR2 SVGAGI. This CDR3 is 13 amino acids long. Clones were sequenced by immunoSEQ multiplex PCR, and TCRdb holds only the in-frame ones, with some missing. The sample carries tens of thousands of clones, approximately 72% recorded once. Researchers isolated CD4+ T cells once less than twelve days of culture had elapsed. The chain uses TRBV6-5 and TRBJ2-1; D is uncertain. The sequence derives from a human donor who had a prior SARS-CoV-2 infection. This specimen was CD4+ T cells from PBMCs cultured without peptide, taken before COVID-19 vaccination. The CDR3 DNA sequence: TGTGCCACGAAGGGTGTTACGGGTGGGGAGCAGTTCTTC. This codes for CATKGVTGGEQFF.